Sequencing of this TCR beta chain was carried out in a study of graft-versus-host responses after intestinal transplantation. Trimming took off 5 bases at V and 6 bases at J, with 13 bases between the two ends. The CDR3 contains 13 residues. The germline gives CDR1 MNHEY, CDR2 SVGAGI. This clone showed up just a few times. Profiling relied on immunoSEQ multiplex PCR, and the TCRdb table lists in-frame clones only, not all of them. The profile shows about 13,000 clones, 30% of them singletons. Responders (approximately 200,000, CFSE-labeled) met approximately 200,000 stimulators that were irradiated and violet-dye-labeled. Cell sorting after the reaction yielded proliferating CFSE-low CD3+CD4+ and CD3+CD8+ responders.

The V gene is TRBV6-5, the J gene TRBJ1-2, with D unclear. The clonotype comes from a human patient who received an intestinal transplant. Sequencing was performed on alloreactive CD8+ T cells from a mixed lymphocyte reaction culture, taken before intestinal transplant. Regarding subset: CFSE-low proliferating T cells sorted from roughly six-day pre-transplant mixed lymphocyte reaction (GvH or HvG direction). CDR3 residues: CASSENGLNGYTF. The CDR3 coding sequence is TGTGCCAGCAGTGAAAATGGACTGAATGGCTACACCTTC.